The clone carrying this TCR beta chain was seen at least ten times. No antigen is known for it. The record originates from a study of identical twins. General study results and limits: Twins shared out-of-frame alpha sequences with excess low generation probability. Fewer insertions were carried by abundant cord blood beta clonotypes, but none was seen in memory repertoires.

One entry per CDR3 protein results from TCRdb running MiXCR on the 5' RACE reads. The sample has under 300,000 distinct CDR3 sequences, roughly 13% seen once. The CDR3 loop spans 11 amino acids. V gave up 6 bases and J gave up 2 bases, with 5 bases separating them. CDR1 and CDR2 (germline): MDHEN, SYDVKM. This same sample was also taken into another study, of yellow fever vaccine responses in identical twins. That study reports: Reports say the vaccine T cell response in twins looked partly convergent and partly personalized.

This receptor was obtained from a woman in her late teens or twenties in good health. Sample: memory (CD45RO+) T cells sorted from blood. V gene TRBV28 combines with J gene TRBJ2-7; unclear D gene. The CDR3 sequence: CASSAAYEQYF. CDR3 DNA: TGTGCCAGCAGCGCCGCCTACGAGCAGTACTTC.